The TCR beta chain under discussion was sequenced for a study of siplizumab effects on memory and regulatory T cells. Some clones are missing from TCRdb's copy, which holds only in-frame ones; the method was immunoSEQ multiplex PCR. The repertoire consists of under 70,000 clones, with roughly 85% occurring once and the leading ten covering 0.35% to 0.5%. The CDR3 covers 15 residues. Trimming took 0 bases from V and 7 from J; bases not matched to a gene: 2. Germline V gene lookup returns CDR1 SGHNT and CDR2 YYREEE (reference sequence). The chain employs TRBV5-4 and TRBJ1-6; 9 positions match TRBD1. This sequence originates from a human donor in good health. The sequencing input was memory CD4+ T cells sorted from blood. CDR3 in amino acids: CASSLGGTGNSPLHF. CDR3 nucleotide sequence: TGTGCCAGCAGCTTGGGCGGGACAGGGAATTCACCCCTCCACTTT. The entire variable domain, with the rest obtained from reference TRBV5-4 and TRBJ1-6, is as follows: ETGVTQSPTHLIKTRGQQVTLRCSSQSGHNTVSWYQQALGQGPQFIFQYYREEENGRGNFPPRFSGLQFPNYSSELNVNALELDDSALYLCASSLGGTGNSPLHFGNGTRLTVT.